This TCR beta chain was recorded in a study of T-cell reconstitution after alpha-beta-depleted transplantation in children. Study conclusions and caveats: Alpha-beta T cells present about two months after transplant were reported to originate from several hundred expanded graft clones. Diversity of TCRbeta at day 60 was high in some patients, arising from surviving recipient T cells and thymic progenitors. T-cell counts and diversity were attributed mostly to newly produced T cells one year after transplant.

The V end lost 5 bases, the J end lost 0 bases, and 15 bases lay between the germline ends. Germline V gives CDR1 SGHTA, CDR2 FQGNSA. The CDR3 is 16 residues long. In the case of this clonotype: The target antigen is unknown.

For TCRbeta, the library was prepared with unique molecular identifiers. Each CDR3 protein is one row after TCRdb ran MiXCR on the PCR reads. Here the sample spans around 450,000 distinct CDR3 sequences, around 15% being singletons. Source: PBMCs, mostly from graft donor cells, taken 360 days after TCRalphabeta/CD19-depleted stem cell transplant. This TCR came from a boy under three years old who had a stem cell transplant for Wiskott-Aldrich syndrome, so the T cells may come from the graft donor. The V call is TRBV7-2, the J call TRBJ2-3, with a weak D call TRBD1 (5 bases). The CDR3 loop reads CASSPFRQSSTDTQYF. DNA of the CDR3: TGTGCCAGCAGCCCCTTCCGACAGAGCAGCACAGATACGCAGTATTTT.